The next 21 T cell receptor beta chains were all read from a single sample in a study of T cell clones after liver transplantation. Clones were read by immunoSEQ multiplex PCR, and TCRdb kept only the in-frame ones, dropping some. The data hold approximately 18,000 clones, with more than 70% observed a single time. The starting material was CD8+ T cells from blood, obtained about 50 months after liver transplant. The source is a human patient who received a liver transplant. Among the T cells, some may be from the graft donor.

The chain is built from TRBV7-8 and TRBJ2-3; D remains ambiguous. CDR3 size: 12 residues. The V gene lost 1 base and the J gene lost 3 bases, with 2 bases spanning the gap. Germline-derived CDR1 and CDR2 are SGHVS and FQNEAQ. The DNA for the CDR3 is TGTGCCAGCAGCTTAGGGACAGATACGCAGTATTTT. It is translated as CASSLGTDTQYF.

Of note for this clone: Additional DNA sequences in this sample encode the identical CDR3. CDR3 sequence: CASSRSSYNEQFF. The CDR3 nucleotides read TGTGCCAGCAGTAGGTCCTCCTACAATGAGCAGTTCTTC. The chain couples TRBV7-9 to TRBJ2-1; no clear D. V shed 6 bases and J shed 0 bases, with 6 bases lying between them. CDR3 length equals 13 residues. Germline V gene data show CDR1 as SEHNR and CDR2 as FQNEAQ (reference sequence).

The chain employs TRBV5-1 and TRBJ2-7; weak D call: TRBD2 (6 bases). CDR3 length: 15 residues. Per the germline V gene, CDR1 is SGHRS and CDR2 is YFSETQ. The V gene lost 4 bases and the J gene lost 2 bases, with 16 bases spanning the gap. CDR3: CASSPEGGSTYEQYF. The DNA for the CDR3 is TGCGCCAGCAGCCCCGAGGGAGGTTCGACCTACGAGCAGTACTTC. The variable domain in full, with the rest retrieved from reference TRBV5-1 and TRBJ2-7, is KAGVTQTPRYLIKTRGQQVTLSCSPISGHRSVSWYQQTPGQGLQFLFEYFSETQRNKGNFPGRFSGRQFSNSRSEMNVSTLELGDSALYLCASSPEGGSTYEQYFGPGTRLTVT.

This chain uses TRBV9 with TRBJ2-3; D gene unclear. The germline gives CDR1 SGDLS, CDR2 YYNGEE. Deletions cut 0 bases from V and 4 bases from J, with 3 bases between. There are 12 residues in the CDR3. The CDR3 coding sequence is TGTGCCAGCAGCGTAGATGCAGATACGCAGTATTTT. Amino acids: CASSVDADTQYF.

The gene calls are TRBV11-3 and TRBJ2-1; TRBD1 matches 8 bases. Germline CDR1 is SGHNT and CDR2 is YENEEA. Trimming took 5 bases from V and 8 from J; bases not matched to a gene: 8. The CDR3 extends over 14 amino acids. The CDR3 DNA reads TGTGCCAGCAGCCCCGGACAGGGCCCCTATGAGCAGTTCTTC. It codes for CASSPGQGPYEQFF.

V gene TRBV11-3 combines with J gene TRBJ2-1; D is perhaps TRBD2 (6 bases). The CDR3 covers 14 residues. Trimming took off 5 bases at V and 9 bases at J, with 17 bases between the two ends. Looked up from germline, CDR1 is SGHNT and CDR2 is YENEEA. The CDR3 here is CASSRAEEGREQFF. DNA for the CDR3: TGTGCCAGCAGCCGAGCGGAGGAGGGTCGTGAGCAGTTCTTC.

The chain has TRBV27 and TRBJ2-1; the match to TRBD2 covers 12 bases. Unmatched junction bases numbered 1, after V lost 6 bases and J lost 10 bases. Germline values: CDR1 MNHEY, CDR2 SMNVEV (reference sequence). The CDR3 totals 12 residues. The CDR3 protein is CASSGLAGEQFF. CDR3 bases: TGTGCCAGCAGCGGACTAGCGGGAGAGCAGTTCTTC.

This clone came up once. The chain employs TRBV6-1 and TRBJ1-2, with D perhaps TRBD1 (6 bases). This CDR3 is built from 16 residues. CDR1 is MNHNS and CDR2 is SASEGT in the germline V gene. Trimming removed 3 bases from V and 2 bases from J, with 16 bases in between. CDR3 residues: CASSDILRQENYGYTF. The CDR3 DNA is TGTGCCAGCAGTGACATACTTCGACAGGAAAACTATGGCTACACCTTC.

The V call is TRBV10-1, the J call TRBJ2-7; perhaps TRBD1 as D (7 bases). The CDR3 covers 15 residues. Trimming left V 2 bases short and J 4 bases short, with 15 bases between. Germline CDR1 WNHNN, CDR2 SYGVQD (reference sequence). CDR3 residues: CASSEGDSGLYEQYF. CDR3 nucleotide sequence: TGCGCCAGCAGTGAGGGGGACAGTGGACTATACGAGCAGTACTTC.

CDR3 residues: CASRQGFGTEAFF. The DNA for the CDR3 is TGTGCCAGCAGGCAGGGTTTCGGCACTGAAGCTTTCTTT. The chain joins TRBV6-5 to TRBJ1-1, with D possibly TRBD1 on 5 matching bases. V shed 6 bases and J shed 4 bases, with 12 bases lying between them. This CDR3 comprises 13 residues. Per the germline V gene, CDR1 is MNHEY and CDR2 is SVGAGI.

The rearrangement links TRBV7-3 to TRBJ2-2, with 11 bases aligning to TRBD1. With 4 bases clipped from V and 6 bases from J, the junction kept 4 bases outside the gene matches. This CDR3 is 15 amino acids long. Germline lookup yields CDR1 SGHTA and CDR2 FQGTGA. The CDR3 DNA sequence: TGTGCCAGCAGCTCCGGACAGGGGGCGGCCGGGGAGCTGTTTTTT. As protein: CASSSGQGAAGELFF.

The chain recombines TRBV6-6 with TRBJ1-2; unclear D gene. CDR1 is MNHNY, CDR2 SVGAGI, per germline (reference sequence). The V end was cut by 2 bases, the J end by 0 bases, with 10 bases between. The CDR3 is made up of 15 amino acids. CDR3 DNA: TGTGCCAGCAGTTACCGGCAGCTTACTAACTATGGCTACACCTTC. Encoded protein: CASSYRQLTNYGYTF.

The chain recombines TRBV2 with TRBJ2-3, with D unresolved. From germline, CDR1 is SNHLY and CDR2 FYNNEI. Trimming stripped 2 bases from V and 2 bases from J, with 5 bases between. The CDR3 is 13 amino acids. This CDR3 reads CASSETLTDTQYF. The CDR3 coding sequence is TGTGCCAGCAGTGAAACTCTCACAGATACGCAGTATTTT.

This chain connects TRBV9 to TRBJ1-5; D remains ambiguous. In germline, CDR1 is SGDLS, CDR2 YYNGEE. The CDR3 is made up of 13 amino acids. V lost 0 bases, J lost 3 bases, and 4 bases lay in between. CDR3 nucleotides: TGTGCCAGCAGCGTAGGTCACAATCAGCCCCAGCATTTT. Translated: CASSVGHNQPQHF.

The chain links TRBV27 to TRBJ1-5, with D unclear. This CDR3 contains 14 residues. Per the germline V gene, CDR1 is MNHEY and CDR2 is SMNVEV (reference sequence). V was trimmed by 0 bases and J by 4 bases, leaving 7 bases between them. CDR3: CASSLSPGNQPQHF. The CDR3 coding sequence is TGTGCCAGCAGTTTATCGCCGGGGAATCAGCCCCAGCATTTT.

The rearrangement uses TRBV7-6 and TRBJ2-5, with a tentative D call TRBD1 (6 bases). Deletions cut 1 base from V and 4 bases from J, with 13 bases between. The germline V gene encodes CDR1 SGHVS and CDR2 FNYEAQ. The CDR3 totals 15 residues. This CDR3 reads CASSLGLAGAETQYF. Written as DNA, the CDR3 is TGTGCCAGCAGCTTAGGGCTAGCAGGGGCAGAGACCCAGTACTTC.

The rearrangement joins TRBV5-5 to TRBJ2-1, with TRBD2 matching 16 bases. V trimming: 4 bases; J trimming: 6 bases; junction bases outside the gene matches: 7. The CDR3 spans 17 residues. In germline, CDR1 is SGHKS, CDR2 YYEKEE (reference sequence). The CDR3 loop reads CASSKSGTSGRANEQFF. The CDR3 bases are TGTGCCAGCAGCAAGTCCGGGACTAGCGGGAGGGCCAATGAGCAGTTCTTC.

This rearrangement joins TRBV5-1 to TRBJ2-2; 8 bases map to TRBD2. Germline V gene data show CDR1 as SGHRS and CDR2 as YFSETQ. The CDR3 contains 15 residues. V shed 0 bases, J shed 6 bases, and the junction held 4 bases outside the gene matches. The CDR3 DNA is TGCGCCAGCAGCTTGGGGACTAGCACCTCCGGGGAGCTGTTTTTT. Translating gives CASSLGTSTSGELFF.

This clone showed up just once. This rearrangement joins TRBV7-6 to TRBJ2-1; D is uncertain. Germline V gene data show CDR1 as SGHVS and CDR2 as FNYEAQ. The CDR3 runs 12 residues. The V end lost 2 bases, the J end lost 9 bases, and 8 bases lay between the germline ends. The CDR3 DNA is TGTGCCAGCAGCTTACTGGCGAGTGAGCAGTTCTTC. Protein sequence: CASSLLASEQFF.

Worth noting for this clone: A read error may produce the germline difference seen at one junction end. The V call is TRBV6-5, the J call TRBJ1-2; D is possibly TRBD1 (5 bases). Per germline, CDR1 MNHEY and CDR2 SVGAGI. The CDR3 sequence is 11 residues long. DNA of the CDR3: TGTGCCAGCAGTTACCCCGGACATCTCGTCTTC. The encoded protein is CASSYPGHLVF.

The V and J genes are TRBV5-1 and TRBJ2-7, with 7 positions matching TRBD1. The germline CDR1 and CDR2 sequences are SGHRS and YFSETQ. The CDR3 is made up of 16 amino acids. V was clipped by 2 bases and J by 0 bases; unmatched bases: 8. As DNA, the CDR3 is TGCGCCAGCAGCTTTTACCGGGACAGCAGCTCCTACGAGCAGTACTTC. Translating gives CASSFYRDSSSYEQYF.